The clone carrying this T cell receptor beta chain was seen repeatedly, ten times or more. The data belong to a study of breast tumors, draining lymph nodes, adjacent tissues. Axillary draining lymph nodes of breast cancer patients supplied the node samples. TCRdb redid the calling of the multiplex PCR reads with MiXCR, one entry per CDR3 protein. The repertoire includes 75,000 to 100,000 distinct CDR3 sequences, about 20% of them detected once, and over 2% sits in the top ten. Germline V gives CDR1 SGHAT, CDR2 FQNNGV. V was cut by 3 bases and J by 1 base, with 13 bases left in between. The CDR3 loop spans 16 amino acids.

Specimen: axillary lymph node tissue. The V call is TRBV11-2, the J call TRBJ2-1; D uncertain. This TCR was sampled from a female donor with breast cancer. Some clones in this sample may be carry-over from other donors' samples. CDR3 amino acids: CASSFRADGSYNEQFF. CDR3 bases: TGTGCCAGCAGCTTTAGGGCGGACGGGTCCTACAATGAGCAGTTCTTC.